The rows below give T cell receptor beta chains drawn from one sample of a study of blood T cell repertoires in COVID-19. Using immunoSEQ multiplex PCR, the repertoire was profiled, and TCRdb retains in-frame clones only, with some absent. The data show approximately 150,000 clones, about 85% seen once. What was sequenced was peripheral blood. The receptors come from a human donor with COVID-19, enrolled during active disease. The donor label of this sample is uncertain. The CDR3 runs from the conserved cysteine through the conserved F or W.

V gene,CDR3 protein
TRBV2,CASIGRRLAEAFF
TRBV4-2,CASSLITGGKSNEKLFF
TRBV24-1,CATSPGENSYNEQFF
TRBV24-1,CATTNTGTAITGELFF
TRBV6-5,CASRPGTTDTEAFF
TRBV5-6,CASSLANEQFF
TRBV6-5,CASGTSGDQETQYF
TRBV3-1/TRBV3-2,CASSPLAGGSTDTQYF
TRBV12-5,CASVPDRVATDTQYF
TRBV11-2,CASTMDIHNEQFF
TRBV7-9,CASSLGTGILDTGELFF
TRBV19,CASIPHYGTGTDTQYF
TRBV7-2,CASSQAGRGSPLHF
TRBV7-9,CASSLFTLAGRRTGELFF